This T cell receptor beta chain comes out of a study of blood T cells in healthy people across ages. Primers used in a second PCR of roughly 6 to 12 cycles were a sample-barcoded 5' primer and a J-beta primer mix. Every cDNA was tagged by a template-switch adaptor with 12 random nucleotides. From the 5' RACE reads, TCRdb called clonotypes with MiXCR, one entry per CDR3 protein. The sample consists of about 1.8 million distinct CDR3 sequences, roughly 52% of them appearing once. Study observations and caveats: Both higher diversity and more naive CD4+ cells marked long-lived donors when set against aged donors.

Russia was home to the donors, healthy Caucasian individuals aged about 6 to 90. Total RNA, at least 5 micrograms per sample, came from PBMCs. A few counts support this clonotype. The antigen remains undetermined. CDR1 LNHNV and CDR2 YYDKDF come from the germline V gene (reference sequence). This CDR3 spans 13 amino acids. The V end was cut by 3 bases, the J end by 2 bases, with 6 bases between. The sequenced sample consisted of blood. The clonotype was recovered from a woman aged 40 to 49 in good health. This chain joins TRBV15 and TRBJ2-3; no clear D gene. The CDR3 reads CATSSDPTDTQYF. The CDR3 bases are TGTGCCACCAGCAGTGACCCCACAGATACGCAGTATTTT.